The T cell receptor (beta chain) described here comes from a study of T cells in Graves' hyperthyroidism and ophthalmopathy (dated by TCRdb to the late 2010s). Regarding the study in general: Peripheral blood was sampled at the time of initial diagnosis, prior to any treatment. The 100 discovery patients were randomly divided into training and test sets at a 7:3 ratio. Following sampling, methimazole starting at 30 mg daily was given to hyperthyroidism patients, and high-dose intravenous methylprednisolone was given to ophthalmopathy patients. In addition, the study compared T-cell repertoires in thyroid tissue and in blood from about 6 Graves' hyperthyroidism patients. Prospective prediction of ophthalmopathy was tested in an independent validation cohort of 18 hyperthyroidism patients and 15 to 17 patients who later progressed to ophthalmopathy. The paper reports TCR Vbeta CDR3 sequencing of over 120 peripheral blood samples: around 45 ophthalmopathy, over 70 hyperthyroidism and approximately 17 progressor patients. TCR V-J signatures able to tell the groups apart were searched for in a discovery cohort of 90 to 100 patients, of whom roughly 42 had Graves' ophthalmopathy and 57 had stable Graves' hyperthyroidism. General findings and caveats noted by the study authors: In validation, the model predicted progression to ophthalmopathy with approximately 69% sensitivity and over 72% specificity, a median of roughly seven months before onset. Sample size was not statistically predetermined, and blinding of investigators to group allocation was not performed. Most expanded thyroid clonotypes (frequency above 0.001) were also detected in blood, suggesting blood repertoires may reflect thyroid immune responses. A 13 V-J signature model separated ophthalmopathy from stable hyperthyroidism, with about 90% sensitivity and about 81% specificity in cross-validation and 80%/75% in testing.

This clonotype has ten or more counts. It lacks a known antigen. No base quality values were provided; no much bigger clone lies one nucleotide off. TCR beta CDR3 regions were amplified from RNA transcripts. For the first round of RT-PCR on the TCR CDR3, the HTBI primer set was used together with the Qiagen OneStep RT-PCR kit. A second multiplex PCR round built the libraries, followed by size selection and purification. Paired-end sequencing of the libraries was performed with 100 bp reads on an Illumina HiSeq2000. The authors processed their data as follows. SOAPnuke was used to process the raw data, throwing out any read that contained adapters or uncalled bases, had a mean Phred below 15, or lacked an exact constant-primer or identifier match. High-quality paired reads were merged with COPE v1.2.5, and unique nucleotide sequences were defined as clonotypes. MiTCR v1.1 was used to align clonotypes to the IMGT TRBV, TRBD and TRBJ reference segments. Only V-J combinations with frequency above 0.0001, covering about 99% of repertoires, were analysed. A TCS score was defined as the ratio between F50 (clonal expansion) and ExV (chaos), using BLOSUM62-based TCRdist between CDR3 peptides within each V-J. Welch's t-statistics and random forest reduced 450 to 600 V-J features to 10 to 15, which were used in a naive Bayes classifier (R e1071). TCRdb took the public reads, trimmed them with fastp at Q25, ran MiXCR for clone calling and kept in-frame beta chains. Identical CDR3 proteins give one entry, which carries the most common genes and DNA. The V and J calls were determined by TCRdb, not by the authors. A total of 360,000 or so distinct CDR3 sequences appear in this sample, approximately 19% of them only once. Clones ranked in the top ten supply about 4% of the sample.

CDR1 and CDR2, per the germline V gene, are SNHLY and FYNNEI. The CDR3 covers 14 residues, taking in both the cysteine and the phenylalanine. Only the CDR3 DNA is retained, 42 bases long and in frame from the first base. Germline trimming amounts to 7 bases on V and 1 base on J, with 3 as the count of junction bases outside the gene matches. Stable Graves' hyperthyroidism was defined as the absence of progression to ophthalmopathy over 18 months of follow-up. Hyperthyroidism patients were newly diagnosed, had a disease duration of under 2 months, and were aged 18 to 65 years. Exclusion was applied to patients with uncontrolled infections, other autoimmune diseases, pregnancy or lactation. Clinical symptoms, serum thyroxine and TRAb, thyroid ultrasound, and orbital computed tomography formed the basis for the diagnoses. Ficoll-Paque density gradient centrifugation was used to isolate PBMCs from 8.5 to 10 ml of fresh peripheral blood. Trizol reagent was used to extract total RNA, and RNA quality was then checked on an Agilent 2100 Bioanalyzer.

The chain is assembled from TRBV2 and TRBJ2-2; 7 bases in between match TRBD2. The sequenced sample was blood. The source is a woman aged 18-30 years with Graves' hyperthyroidism. The nucleotide sequence is given as TGTGCCAGCAACGAGCGGGGGAACACCGGGGAGCTGTTTTTT. Protein translation: CASNERGNTGELFF. Beyond the CDR3, the reference TRBV2 and TRBJ2-2 genes provide the residues; the full variable domain reads: EPEVTQTPSHQVTQMGQEVILRCVPISNHLYFYWYRQILGQKVEFLVSFYNNEISEKSEIFDDQFSVERPDGSNFTLKIRSTKLEDSAMYFCASNERGNTGELFFGEGSRLTVL.